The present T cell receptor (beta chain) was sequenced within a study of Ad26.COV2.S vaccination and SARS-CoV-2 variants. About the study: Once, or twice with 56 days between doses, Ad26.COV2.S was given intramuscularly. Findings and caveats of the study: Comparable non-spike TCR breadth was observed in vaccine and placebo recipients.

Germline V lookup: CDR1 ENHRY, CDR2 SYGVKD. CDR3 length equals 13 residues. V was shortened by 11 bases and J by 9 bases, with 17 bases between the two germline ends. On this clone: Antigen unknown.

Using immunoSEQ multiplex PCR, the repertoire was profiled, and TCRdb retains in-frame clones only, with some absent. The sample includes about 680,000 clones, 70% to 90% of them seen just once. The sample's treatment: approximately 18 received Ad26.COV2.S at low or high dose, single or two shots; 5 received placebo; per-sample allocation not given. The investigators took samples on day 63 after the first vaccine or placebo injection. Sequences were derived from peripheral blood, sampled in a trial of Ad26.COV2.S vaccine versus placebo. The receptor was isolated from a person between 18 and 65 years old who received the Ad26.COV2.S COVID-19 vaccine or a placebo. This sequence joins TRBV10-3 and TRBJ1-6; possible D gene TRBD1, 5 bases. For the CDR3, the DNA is TGTGCCTATCGTGTCGGGGCAGGTTCACCCCTCCACTTT. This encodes CAYRVGAGSPLHF.